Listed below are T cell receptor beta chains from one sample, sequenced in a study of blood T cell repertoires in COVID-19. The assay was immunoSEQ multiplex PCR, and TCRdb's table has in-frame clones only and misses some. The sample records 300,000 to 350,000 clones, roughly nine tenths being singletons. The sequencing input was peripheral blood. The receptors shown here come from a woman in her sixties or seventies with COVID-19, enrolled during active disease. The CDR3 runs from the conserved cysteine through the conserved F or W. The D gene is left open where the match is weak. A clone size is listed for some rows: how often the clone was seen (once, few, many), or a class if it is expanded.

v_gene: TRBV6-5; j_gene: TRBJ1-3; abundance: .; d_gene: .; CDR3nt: TGTGCCAGCAGTTACTCCCCGGGACTCTCCGCGACCATATATTTT; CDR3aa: CASSYSPGLSATIYF
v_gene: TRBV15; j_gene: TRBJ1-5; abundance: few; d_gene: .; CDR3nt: TGTGCCACCAGCCCCAGGATTAATCAGCCCCAGCATTTT; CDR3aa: CATSPRINQPQHF
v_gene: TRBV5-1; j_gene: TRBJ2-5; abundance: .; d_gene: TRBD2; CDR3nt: TGCGCCAGCAGCTTGGGCCTAGCGGGGGGGCCGAGTGAGACCCAGTACTTC; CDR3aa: CASSLGLAGGPSETQYF
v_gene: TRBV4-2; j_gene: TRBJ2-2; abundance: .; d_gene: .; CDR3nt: TGTGCCAGCAGCCAAGATCTTCGGAACACCGGGGAGCTGTTTTTT; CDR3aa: CASSQDLRNTGELFF
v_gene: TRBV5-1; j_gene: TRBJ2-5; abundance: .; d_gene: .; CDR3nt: TGCGCCAGCAGCTGGGCCGCCGAGGAGACCCAGTACTTC; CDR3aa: CASSWAAEETQYF
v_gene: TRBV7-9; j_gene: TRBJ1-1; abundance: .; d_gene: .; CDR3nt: TGTGCCAGCAGCTTAGTGGAGGCGAGCCCTGAAGCTTTCTTT; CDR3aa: CASSLVEASPEAFF
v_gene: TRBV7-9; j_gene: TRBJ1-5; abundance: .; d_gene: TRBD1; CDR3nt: TGTGCCAGCAGCTTAGAGGGGGCGGGCGGTCAGCCCCAGCATTTT; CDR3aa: CASSLEGAGGQPQHF
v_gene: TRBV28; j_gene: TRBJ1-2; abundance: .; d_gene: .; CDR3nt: TGTGCCAGCAGTTTGACCCATCTGCCAGGGGGCTACACCTTC; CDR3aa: CASSLTHLPGGYTF
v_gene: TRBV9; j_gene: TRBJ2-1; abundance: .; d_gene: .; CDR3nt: TGTGCCAGCAGCGTTGGGTTAGCGGCCTCCAATGAGCAGTTCTTC; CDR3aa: CASSVGLAASNEQFF
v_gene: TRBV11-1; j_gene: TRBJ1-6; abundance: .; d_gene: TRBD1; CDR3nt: TGTGCCAGCAGGAAAGACAGGGATAATTCACCCCTCCACTTT; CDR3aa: CASRKDRDNSPLHF
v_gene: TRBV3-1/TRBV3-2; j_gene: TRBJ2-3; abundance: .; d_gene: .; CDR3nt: TGTGCCAGCAGCCAAGCCTGGGACTCCGCAGATACGCAGTATTTT; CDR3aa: CASSQAWDSADTQYF
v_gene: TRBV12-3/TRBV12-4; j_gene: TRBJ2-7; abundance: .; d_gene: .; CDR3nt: TGTGCCAGCAGTTCCCGGACTCGCTACGAGCAGTACTTC; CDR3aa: CASSSRTRYEQYF